Following are 27 T cell receptor beta chains from one sample sequenced in a study of cytomegalovirus exposure and HLA in healthy donors. Primers included in the PCR were 60 Vbeta and 13 Jbeta primers. The method was immunoSEQ multiplex PCR; TCRdb's version includes in-frame clones alone and lacks a portion of them. The table records some 200,000 clones, 80% of them present only once. The sequenced sample was PBMCs. These receptors came from a boy aged 5 to 17 in good health and CMV-seronegative.

This chain joins TRBV6-5 and TRBJ1-2; 10 nucleotides line up with TRBD1. Germline CDR1 reads MNHEY; CDR2 reads SVGAGI. The CDR3 totals 13 residues. The trim removed 5 bases at V and 6 bases at J, leaving 3 bases unmatched. The CDR3 DNA reads TGTGCCAGCAGTAGACAGGGGGCCAATGGCTACACCTTC. It codes for CASSRQGANGYTF.

This chain joins TRBV11-3 and TRBJ2-7, with 7 nucleotides matching TRBD1. The CDR3 is made up of 14 amino acids. Trimming cost V 5 bases and J 0 bases; bases outside gene matches: 4. From germline, CDR1 is SGHNT and CDR2 YENEEA. The CDR3 region is CASSLDRYSYEQYF. CDR3 bases: TGTGCCAGCAGCCTGGACAGGTACTCCTACGAGCAGTACTTC. Full variable domain (missing parts from reference TRBV11-3 and TRBJ2-7): EAGVVQSPRYKIIEKKQPVAFWCNPISGHNTLYWYLQNLGQGPELLIRYENEEAVDDSQLPKDRFSAERLKGVDSTLKIQPAELGDSAVYLCASSLDRYSYEQYFGPGTRLTVT.

The rearrangement uses TRBV4-1 and TRBJ2-7; D remains ambiguous. The CDR3 is made up of 13 amino acids. Germline lookup yields CDR1 MGHRA and CDR2 YSYEKL. Trimming cost V 1 base and J 4 bases, with 8 bases left between them. In nucleotides, the CDR3 is TGCGCCAGCAGCCAAGTACTTCGGTACGAGCAGTACTTC. The encoded protein is CASSQVLRYEQYF.

The V and J genes are TRBV5-1 and TRBJ1-1; D unclear. Looked up from germline, CDR1 is SGHRS and CDR2 is YFSETQ. This CDR3 contains 14 residues. V was shortened by 4 bases and J by 1 base, with 11 bases between the two germline ends. CDR3 residues: CASSPLGRNTEAFF. The CDR3, as DNA: TGCGCCAGCAGCCCCCTGGGCAGGAACACTGAAGCTTTCTTT.

The rearrangement links TRBV5-6 to TRBJ1-4, with 8 bases lining up with TRBD1. This CDR3 has 13 amino acids. J gave up 7 bases and V 4 bases, and 3 bases lay outside the gene matches. The V gene's germline CDR1 is SGHDT and CDR2 YYEEEE. The CDR3 sequence: CASSLGTGEKLFF. DNA of the CDR3: TGTGCCAGCAGCCTCGGGACAGGTGAAAAACTGTTTTTT.

Concerning this clone itself: It is likely a read error, because the conserved phenylalanine at the end of the CDR3 is missing. V usage is TRBV6-1 and J usage is TRBJ1-2; D perhaps matches TRBD1 (6 bases). CDR3 length equals 14 residues. The V and J ends lost 7 bases and 2 bases respectively, with 14 bases between them. The germline V gene encodes CDR1 MNHNS and CDR2 SASEGT. The CDR3, as DNA: TGTGCCAGCAATTACAGGGATCTGAACTATGGCTACACCCTC. This gives the protein CASNYRDLNYGYTL.

This clone was observed a few times. The chain is built from TRBV14 and TRBJ2-7, with TRBD2 as a possible D gene (6 bases). This CDR3 contains 16 residues. Per the germline V gene, CDR1 is SGHDN and CDR2 is FVKESK. V shed 1 base and J shed 2 bases, with 15 bases lying between them. The CDR3 is CASSQGGLSLTYEQYF. As DNA, the CDR3 is TGTGCCAGCAGCCAAGGGGGACTTTCCCTCACCTACGAGCAGTACTTC.

This chain uses TRBV6-5 with TRBJ2-7; 7 positions match TRBD1. From germline, CDR1 is MNHEY and CDR2 SVGAGI. There are 14 residues in the CDR3. V was pared by 0 bases and J by 4 bases, with 3 bases of the junction left unmatched. CDR3 sequence (DNA): TGTGCCAGCAGTTACTCGAACAGGGGATACGAGCAGTACTTC. This sequence encodes CASSYSNRGYEQYF.

The chain is built from TRBV19 and TRBJ2-6, with 8 bases matching TRBD1. The CDR3 has 17 residues. V lost 3 bases and J lost 0; bases outside the gene matches: 4. Germline assignment: CDR1 LNHDA and CDR2 SQIVND (reference sequence). This CDR3 is CASSIDRGSSGANVLTF. As DNA, the CDR3 is TGTGCCAGTAGTATCGACAGGGGCTCCTCTGGGGCCAACGTCCTGACTTTC. The full variable domain, its missing parts supplied by reference TRBV19 and TRBJ2-6, is DGGITQSPKYLFRKEGQNVTLSCEQNLNHDAMYWYRQDPGQGLRLIYYSQIVNDFQKGDIAEGYSVSREKKESFPLTVTSAQKNPTAFYLCASSIDRGSSGANVLTFGAGSRLTVL.

The gene calls are TRBV15 and TRBJ1-3; possibly TRBD1 for D (5 bases). The V end lost 5 bases, the J end lost 7 bases, and 15 bases lay between the germline ends. Germline V gene lookup returns CDR1 LNHNV and CDR2 YYDKDF (reference sequence). The CDR3 covers 14 residues. CDR3 protein: CATSRSQGGNTIYF. The CDR3 DNA follows: TGTGCCACCAGCCGGTCCCAGGGAGGCAACACCATATATTTT.

The table lists this clone with a count of one. The chain employs TRBV10-2 and TRBJ1-1; no firm D call. From germline, CDR1 is WSHSY and CDR2 SAAADI. The CDR3 has 13 residues. The V end was cut by 3 bases, the J end by 2 bases, with 7 bases between. The CDR3 region has the DNA TGCGCCAGCAGTGACTATAGAAACACTGAAGCTTTCTTT. The encoded protein is CASSDYRNTEAFF.

The chain combines TRBV4-1 with TRBJ1-1; D gene ambiguous. V gave up 0 bases and J gave up 0 bases, with 8 bases separating them. The length of the CDR3 is 15 residues. Germline CDR1 MGHRA, CDR2 YSYEKL. CDR3 residues: CASSQDFPLNTEAFF. The CDR3 region has the DNA TGCGCCAGCAGCCAAGATTTCCCCTTGAACACTGAAGCTTTCTTT.

J is TRBJ1-1 and V is TRBV14; D perhaps matches TRBD1 (5 bases). CDR3 length: 13 amino acids. V lost 4 bases, J lost 1 base, and 7 bases lay in between. CDR1 and CDR2 from the germline V gene are SGHDN and FVKESK. CDR3 in DNA: TGTGCCAGCAGCCTGACAGAGAACACTGAAGCTTTCTTT. Translation: CASSLTENTEAFF.

The J gene is TRBJ2-7, the V gene TRBV6-5; D may be TRBD1 (6 bases). Germline V CDR1 and CDR2: MNHEY, SVGAGI. Deletions cut 8 bases from V and 7 bases from J, with 21 bases between. This CDR3 is built from 14 residues. The DNA for the CDR3 is TGTGCCAGCGGGACCCAAAACAGGGTTTCGGAGCAGTACTTC. This sequence encodes CASGTQNRVSEQYF.

The V and J genes are TRBV6-4 and TRBJ2-2, with 7 positions matching TRBD1. The CDR3 extends over 14 amino acids. The germline V gene has CDR1 MRHNA and CDR2 SNTAGT. With 6 bases clipped from V and 0 bases from J, the junction kept 1 base outside the gene matches. The CDR3 spells CASRQGTNTGELFF. The CDR3 nucleotides are TGTGCCAGCAGACAGGGGACGAACACCGGGGAGCTGTTTTTT.

The V call is TRBV19, the J call TRBJ2-1; D possibly corresponds to TRBD1 (5 bases). Germline assignment: CDR1 LNHDA and CDR2 SQIVND (reference sequence). The CDR3 loop spans 15 amino acids. V gave up 0 bases and J gave up 4 bases, with 10 bases separating them. CDR3 in DNA: TGTGCCAGTAGTATAGAAAGCAGGGTTTACAATGAGCAGTTCTTC. It specifies CASSIESRVYNEQFF.

CDR3 in DNA: TGCGCCAGCAGCACCCGGACAGGGGGCCCTCAAGAGACCCAGTACTTC. Protein sequence: CASSTRTGGPQETQYF. This chain uses TRBV5-1 with TRBJ2-5; 11 nucleotides line up with TRBD1. J lost 2 bases, V lost 4 bases, and 7 bases had no gene match. The CDR3 sequence is 16 residues long. Per germline, CDR1 SGHRS and CDR2 YFSETQ.

Only one count was recorded for this clone. The V call is TRBV4-1, the J call TRBJ1-1, with unresolved D. Germline CDR1 MGHRA, CDR2 YSYEKL. The V end lost 1 base, the J end lost 1 base, and 7 bases lay between the germline ends. The CDR3 is made up of 14 amino acids. The CDR3 sequence: CASSQATANTEAFF. The DNA of the CDR3 is TGCGCCAGCAGCCAAGCTACAGCGAACACTGAAGCTTTCTTT.

V and J are TRBV10-3 and TRBJ2-3, with 8 bases matching TRBD2. The CDR3 is made up of 14 amino acids. CDR1 is ENHRY and CDR2 is SYGVKD in the germline V gene. V gave up 4 bases and J gave up 5 bases; unmatched junction bases: 5. The CDR3 reads CAISVAGGEDTQYF. The CDR3 nucleotides are TGTGCCATCAGTGTTGCGGGAGGTGAAGATACGCAGTATTTT.

This chain uses TRBV5-1 with TRBJ1-1; D unclear. This CDR3 comprises 13 residues. Germline-derived CDR1 and CDR2 are SGHRS and YFSETQ. V was clipped by 4 bases and J by 8 bases, with 15 bases between them. This CDR3 is CASSPPTESEAFF. The CDR3 region has the DNA TGCGCCAGCAGCCCGCCTACAGAATCCGAAGCTTTCTTT.

The chain couples TRBV13 to TRBJ2-3, with TRBD1 matching over 8 bases. This CDR3 has 14 residues. Trimming at V came to 7 bases and at J to 4 bases, leaving 7 bases not matched to a gene. Germline CDR1 and CDR2: PRHDT and FYEKMQ (reference sequence). In nucleotides, the CDR3 is TGTGCCAGCAACCCGACAGGGGACTCAGATACGCAGTATTTT. As protein: CASNPTGDSDTQYF. Combining the CDR3 with reference TRBV13 and TRBJ2-3 gives the whole variable domain AAGVIQSPRHLIKEKRETATLKCYPIPRHDTVYWYQQGPGQDPQFLISFYEKMQSDKGSIPDRFSAQQFSDYHSELNMSSLELGDSALYFCASNPTGDSDTQYFGPGTRLTVL.

This clone was picked up one time. V usage is TRBV5-4 and J usage is TRBJ1-1, with unresolved D. Germline loops: CDR1 SGHNT, CDR2 YYREEE (reference sequence). V gave up 0 bases and J gave up 0 bases, with 9 bases separating them. This CDR3 contains 15 residues. DNA of the CDR3: TGTGCCAGCAGCTTGGATTGGGCCCTGAACACTGAAGCTTTCTTT. Its translation: CASSLDWALNTEAFF.

The J gene is TRBJ2-6, the V gene TRBV2; perhaps TRBD2 as D (5 bases). There are 14 residues in the CDR3. Per the germline V gene, CDR1 is SNHLY and CDR2 is FYNNEI. Trimming removed 6 bases from V and 3 bases from J, with 9 bases in between. The CDR3 DNA sequence: TGTGCCAGCAGAGTGGACTTTGGGGCCAACGTCCTGACTTTC. Protein sequence: CASRVDFGANVLTF.

V gene TRBV4-1 combines with J gene TRBJ1-5; D uncertain. Trimming removed 0 bases from V and 9 bases from J, with 15 bases in between. The CDR3 covers 15 residues. Germline-derived CDR1 and CDR2 are MGHRA and YSYEKL. CDR3 residues: CASSQDALNGRPQHF. The CDR3 nucleotides read TGCGCCAGCAGCCAAGATGCCCTAAATGGGAGGCCCCAGCATTTT.

The rearrangement joins TRBV15 to TRBJ2-6, with D possibly matching TRBD1 (5 bases). This CDR3 region has 17 residues. Trimming took off 5 bases at V and 0 bases at J, with 14 bases between the two ends. CDR1 is LNHNV, CDR2 YYDKDF, per germline (reference sequence). CDR3 nucleotides: TGTGCCACCAGCGCACAGGTGCCCAGCTCTGGGGCCAACGTCCTGACTTTC. Its protein is CATSAQVPSSGANVLTF.

This chain connects TRBV27 to TRBJ1-1; D is possibly TRBD1 (5 bases). CDR1 is MNHEY and CDR2 is SMNVEV in the germline V gene (reference sequence). The CDR3 is 14 amino acids. V lost 6 bases, J lost 8 bases, and 19 bases lay in between. The CDR3 spells CASSRVGQGSEAFF. The CDR3, as DNA: TGTGCCAGCAGCCGGGTTGGGCAGGGATCCGAAGCTTTCTTT.

This sequence joins TRBV9 and TRBJ1-1; tentatively, D is TRBD1 (6 bases). V was cut by 3 bases and J by 4 bases, with 16 bases left in between. The CDR3 covers 15 residues. Germline V gene data show CDR1 as SGDLS and CDR2 as YYNGEE. The CDR3 DNA reads as TGTGCCAGCAGCGCCGAGGGGGGAGGGGGCACTGAAGCTTTCTTT. This codes for CASSAEGGGGTEAFF.